Each of the 26 T cell receptor beta chains below was sequenced from the same sample in a study of regulatory T cells in long-lasting Graves disease. The time point is: persistent/refractory GD, antithyroid drugs over 5 years with positive TRAb. PBMC-derived RNA was used for the TCR library. Arm-PCR of CDR3 regions and iRepertoire HTBI primers were used to build TCR beta libraries. TCRdb fed the multiplex PCR reads into MiXCR, producing one record per CDR3 protein. The table records 700,000 or so distinct CDR3 sequences, around 32% of them present only once. The material was peripheral blood mononuclear cells (PBMCs), obtained when the disease was refractory, from a patient treated with antithyroid drugs. The receptor source for this set is a female donor with Graves disease.

This clonotype occurred a few times. The chain is built from TRBV11-2 and TRBJ1-6; TRBD1 matches 8 bases. Germline values: CDR1 SGHAT, CDR2 FQNNGV. The CDR3 loop spans 15 amino acids. Losses at the gene ends were 2 bases for V and 6 bases for J; bases not matched to a gene: 3. The CDR3 loop is CASSLIQGANSPLHF. CDR3 bases: TGTGCCAGCAGCTTAATCCAGGGGGCTAATTCACCCCTCCACTTT.

The chain employs TRBV2 and TRBJ2-3, with D hard to call. Trimming took off 4 bases at V and 3 bases at J, with 8 bases between the two ends. Germline CDR1 reads SNHLY; CDR2 reads FYNNEI. There are 13 residues in the CDR3. CDR3 region: CASSGGRTDTQYF. CDR3 bases: TGTGCCAGCAGTGGAGGTCGAACAGATACGCAGTATTTT. Filled out from reference TRBV2 and TRBJ2-3, the complete variable domain reads EPEVTQTPSHQVTQMGQEVILRCVPISNHLYFYWYRQILGQKVEFLVSFYNNEISEKSEIFDDQFSVERPDGSNFTLKIRSTKLEDSAMYFCASSGGRTDTQYFGPGTRLTVL.

The chain joins TRBV3-1 to TRBJ1-1; 9 bases match TRBD1. CDR1 and CDR2 from the germline V gene are LGHDT and YNNKEL (reference sequence). Trimming took 5 bases from V and 12 from J; bases not matched to a gene: 4. CDR3 size: 11 residues. CDR3 sequence (DNA): TGTGCCAGCAGCATTGGGACAGGGACTTTCTTT. Translation gives CASSIGTGTFF.

The J gene is TRBJ2-7, the V gene TRBV7-3; no clear D. V was clipped by 2 bases and J by 2 bases, with 13 bases between them. This CDR3 contains 15 residues. Germline values: CDR1 SGHTA, CDR2 FQGTGA. The CDR3 here is CASSLGVGRTYEQYF. CDR3 DNA: TGTGCCAGCAGCTTAGGTGTAGGGCGGACCTACGAGCAGTACTTC.

This rearrangement joins TRBV18 to TRBJ2-7, with D maybe TRBD2 (5 bases). Trimming pared 3 bases from V and 12 bases from J, leaving 15 bases between. The germline V gene has CDR1 KGHSH and CDR2 LQKENI. The length of the CDR3 is 12 residues. The CDR3 spells CASSPADFRPYF. CDR3 nucleotide sequence: TGTGCCAGCTCACCCGCGGACTTTCGTCCGTACTTC.

This clonotype was seen a handful of times. The gene calls are TRBV18 and TRBJ1-1; D not resolved. Germline V gives CDR1 KGHSH, CDR2 LQKENI. This CDR3 is built from 12 residues. Trimming took off 6 bases at V and 6 bases at J, with 11 bases between the two ends. In DNA form, the CDR3 reads TGTGCCAGCTCCTCTTCGGTCCCTGAAGCTTTCTTT. It yields the protein CASSSSVPEAFF.

A few counts support this clonotype. This sequence joins TRBV19 and TRBJ1-5, with 9 bases matching TRBD1. V was clipped by 5 bases and J by 4 bases; unmatched bases: 6. The CDR3 is made up of 15 amino acids. From germline, CDR1 is LNHDA and CDR2 SQIVND (reference sequence). The chain's CDR3 is CASSQGQGRNQPQHF. The DNA for the CDR3 is TGTGCCAGTAGTCAAGGACAGGGGCGGAATCAGCCCCAGCATTTT.

In this sample, this clonotype turned up many times. V usage is TRBV2 and J usage is TRBJ2-7; D could derive from TRBD1 or TRBD2 (5 bases each). CDR3 length: 14 residues. V was clipped by 3 bases and J by 3 bases, with 12 bases between them. Germline V gene lookup returns CDR1 SNHLY and CDR2 FYNNEI. DNA of the CDR3: TGTGCCAGCAGTGACTCGGAGGACATCTACGAGCAGTACTTC. The encoded protein is CASSDSEDIYEQYF. Complete variable domain (other parts from reference TRBV2 and TRBJ2-7): EPEVTQTPSHQVTQMGQEVILRCVPISNHLYFYWYRQILGQKVEFLVSFYNNEISEKSEIFDDQFSVERPDGSNFTLKIRSTKLEDSAMYFCASSDSEDIYEQYFGPGTRLTVT.

This CDR3 reads CASSDSAGRNTIYF. The DNA of the CDR3 is TGTGCCAGCAGTGACTCGGCGGGGAGAAACACCATATATTTT. The V and J genes are TRBV2 and TRBJ1-3; no definite D call. Germline V gene data show CDR1 as SNHLY and CDR2 as FYNNEI. Trimming removed 3 bases at V and 5 bases at J, with 11 bases between. The CDR3 length is 14 residues.

The chain recombines TRBV6-2 or TRBV6-3 with TRBJ2-5; a possible D gene is TRBD2 (6 bases). V was cut by 8 bases and J by 6 bases, with 28 bases left in between. Germline assignment: CDR1 MNHEY and CDR2 SVGEGT. The CDR3 has 17 amino acids. CDR3: CASSAGAEGGVRKTQYF. CDR3 sequence (DNA): TGTGCCAGCTCGGCCGGCGCGGAGGGCGGGGTGCGGAAGACCCAGTACTTC.

This chain joins TRBV3-1 and TRBJ2-7; perhaps TRBD2 as D (5 bases). Trimming took off 4 bases at V and 7 bases at J, with 11 bases between the two ends. Germline CDR1 LGHDT, CDR2 YNNKEL (reference sequence). CDR3 size: 12 residues. CDR3 nucleotides: TGTGCCAGCAGCCCGGGATTGCGGGAGCAGTACTTC. It specifies CASSPGLREQYF.

The chain uses TRBV12-3 or TRBV12-4 and TRBJ2-5; TRBD2 agrees at 8 bases. The V segment lost 10 bases and the J segment 3 bases; nucleotides outside the gene matches: 7. The CDR3 extends over 13 amino acids. CDR3 DNA sequence: TGTGCCACCCCCGGGGGGGGGGAAGAGACCCAGTACTTC. Translated: CATPGGGEETQYF.

The V and J genes are TRBV5-1 and TRBJ1-1; D not resolved. CDR1 is SGHRS, CDR2 YFSETQ, per germline. V dropped 4 bases and J dropped 1 base, with 17 bases sitting between them. This CDR3 comprises 16 residues. CDR3 DNA sequence: TGCGCCAGCAGCGCCCGGGTCGGATCGAAGAACACTGAAGCTTTCTTT. Protein: CASSARVGSKNTEAFF.

The V call is TRBV29-1, the J call TRBJ2-7, with 7 bases that match TRBD2. The CDR3 loop spans 15 amino acids. CDR1 is SQVTM, CDR2 ANQGSEA, per germline. The V and J ends lost 0 bases and 0 bases, in that order; junction bases with no gene match: 5. The CDR3 loop reads CSVEDPRGSSYEQYF. Here the CDR3 DNA reads TGCAGCGTTGAAGATCCGCGCGGGAGCTCCTACGAGCAGTACTTC.

This clonotype was counted only a few times. V and J are TRBV28 and TRBJ1-2; 7 nucleotides line up with TRBD1. CDR3 length equals 15 residues. The junction had 9 bases not matched to a gene; V was cut back by 4 bases and J by 4 bases. The germline V gene has CDR1 MDHEN and CDR2 SYDVKM. The CDR3 sequence: CASSSPTGNSYGYTF. The CDR3, as DNA: TGTGCCAGCAGTTCTCCGACAGGGAATTCCTATGGCTACACCTTC.

The CDR3 is CASSTRDRNTEAFF. Written as DNA, the CDR3 is TGTGCCAGCAGCACCCGGGACAGGAACACTGAAGCTTTCTTT. The chain couples TRBV3-1 to TRBJ1-1, with TRBD1 matching over 7 bases. Looked up from germline, CDR1 is LGHDT and CDR2 is YNNKEL (reference sequence). J gave up 1 base and V 5 bases, and 4 bases lay outside the gene matches. CDR3 length: 14 residues. Full variable domain (remainder filled in from reference TRBV3-1 and TRBJ1-1): DTAVSQTPKYLVTQMGNDKSIKCEQNLGHDTMYWYKQDSKKFLKIMFSYNNKELIINETVPNRFSPKSPDKAHLNLHINSLELGDSAVYFCASSTRDRNTEAFFGQGTRLTVV.

Ten or more counts support this clonotype. This chain connects TRBV11-2 to TRBJ1-1; weak D call: TRBD1 (6 bases). Trimming removed 0 bases from V and 1 base from J, with 21 bases in between. CDR1 and CDR2 from the germline V gene are SGHAT and FQNNGV. CDR3 size: 19 residues. The CDR3 loop is CASSLDDGQFSGPNTEAFF. Written as DNA, the CDR3 is TGTGCCAGCAGCTTAGATGACGGACAGTTCAGTGGGCCGAACACTGAAGCTTTCTTT.

The gene calls are TRBV19 and TRBJ1-2; TRBD1 matches at 9 bases. V lost 6 bases and J lost 4; bases outside the gene matches: 9. CDR1 is LNHDA, CDR2 SQIVND, per germline (reference sequence). The CDR3 sequence is 15 residues long. The CDR3 DNA follows: TGTGCCAGTAGGGCCGGGACAGGGCTTTCCTATGGCTACACCTTC. It translates to CASRAGTGLSYGYTF. Full variable domain (missing parts from reference TRBV19 and TRBJ1-2): DGGITQSPKYLFRKEGQNVTLSCEQNLNHDAMYWYRQDPGQGLRLIYYSQIVNDFQKGDIAEGYSVSREKKESFPLTVTSAQKNPTAFYLCASRAGTGLSYGYTFGSGTRLTVV.

This clonotype was seen more than once but under ten times. The rearrangement links TRBV12-3 or TRBV12-4 to TRBJ1-4; maybe TRBD1 (5 bases). V was trimmed by 4 bases and J by 8 bases, leaving 14 bases between them. This CDR3 comprises 14 residues. The CDR3 is CASSWDSLAEKLFF. DNA of the CDR3: TGTGCCAGCAGTTGGGACTCCCTCGCGGAAAAACTGTTTTTT.

This clonotype showed up just a few times. The chain carries TRBV7-9 and TRBJ2-7; 8 bases align to TRBD1. CDR3 length: 13 residues. V shed 0 bases and J 8 bases; nucleotides not matched to a gene: 3. Germline V gives CDR1 SEHNR, CDR2 FQNEAQ (reference sequence). The CDR3 sequence is CASSLATGAKQYF. The DNA for the CDR3 is TGTGCCAGCAGCTTAGCGACAGGGGCCAAGCAGTACTTC. The full variable domain, completed using reference TRBV7-9 and TRBJ2-7, is DTGVSQNPRHKITKRGQNVTFRCDPISEHNRLYWYRQTLGQGPEFLTYFQNEAQLEKSRLLSDRFSAERPKGSFSTLEIQRTEQGDSAMYLCASSLATGAKQYFGPGTRLTVT.

This clonotype was counted a few times. The J gene is TRBJ2-7, the V gene TRBV28, with 8 bases that match TRBD2. There are 14 residues in the CDR3. Germline CDR1 reads MDHEN; CDR2 reads SYDVKM. After removal of 3 bases from V and 7 bases from J, the junction contained 8 bases not matched to a gene. The CDR3 DNA reads as TGTGCCAGCAGTTTCCGGGGGGGCCCTTGGGAGCAGTACTTC. This translates into CASSFRGGPWEQYF.

A few counts support this clonotype. The J gene is TRBJ2-5, the V gene TRBV20-1; the match to TRBD2 covers 12 bases. From germline, CDR1 is DFQATT and CDR2 SNEGSKA (reference sequence). This CDR3 is 15 amino acids long. V was clipped by 4 bases and J by 1 base; unmatched bases: 4. This CDR3 reads CSATSGRDPQETQYF. The DNA for the CDR3 is TGCAGTGCTACTAGCGGGAGGGACCCCCAAGAGACCCAGTACTTC.

The rearrangement links TRBV6-5 to TRBJ2-7; TRBD2 might be the D (6 bases). The germline gives CDR1 MNHEY, CDR2 SVGAGI. The CDR3 is made up of 14 amino acids. The V end lost 4 bases, the J end lost 2 bases, and 12 bases lay between the germline ends. CDR3 sequence reads: CASSSLAATYEQYF. CDR3 coding DNA: TGTGCCAGCAGTTCGTTAGCGGCCACCTACGAGCAGTACTTC.

There are a few counts of this clonotype. The gene calls are TRBV10-3 and TRBJ2-5; tentatively, D is TRBD1 or TRBD2 (6 bases each). The CDR3 contains 15 residues. The V end was cut by 2 bases, the J end by 4 bases, with 14 bases between. Per the germline V gene, CDR1 is ENHRY and CDR2 is SYGVKD. The chain's CDR3 is CAISEQSGGRETQYF. In DNA form, the CDR3 reads TGTGCCATCAGTGAGCAGTCTGGGGGGCGAGAGACCCAGTACTTC.

The V gene is TRBV7-3, the J gene TRBJ1-2, with 11 nucleotides matching TRBD1. Germline V gene lookup returns CDR1 SGHTA and CDR2 FQGTGA. The CDR3 consists of 12 residues. V shed 4 bases, J shed 10 bases, and the junction held 2 bases outside the gene matches. The DNA of the CDR3 is TGTGCCAGCAGCTGGACAGGGGGCTTCTACACCTTC. It is translated as CASSWTGGFYTF.

V and J are TRBV29-1 and TRBJ1-1, with 8 nucleotides matching TRBD1. Trimming took 4 bases from V and 2 from J; bases not matched to a gene: 6. The CDR3 consists of 14 residues. Germline V gives CDR1 SQVTM, CDR2 ANQGSEA. CDR3 DNA sequence: TGCAGCGTTGCAGGGGGCGAAATAAACACTGAAGCTTTCTTT. It specifies CSVAGGEINTEAFF.